Presented here are 8 T cell receptor beta chains from one specimen sequenced in a study of neurological immune-mediated disorders. A single record per CDR3 protein comes from TCRdb applying MiXCR to the 5' RACE reads. The sample includes about 82,000 distinct CDR3 sequences, just over 2.5% of them seen just once. The sequencing input was PBMCs. The receptor source for this set is a young woman with multiple sclerosis.

This clonotype came up many times. V is TRBV2 and J is TRBJ2-3, with D possibly being TRBD2 (6 bases). V was pared by 8 bases and J by 9 bases, with 18 bases between. Per germline, CDR1 SNHLY and CDR2 FYNNEI. The CDR3 has 13 amino acids. DNA for the CDR3: TGTGCCAGCGGGGACTCCTCAAGAGGCACGCAGTATTTT. Translating gives CASGDSSRGTQYF. The full variable domain, with the rest looked up from reference TRBV2 and TRBJ2-3, is EPEVTQTPSHQVTQMGQEVILRCVPISNHLYFYWYRQILGQKVEFLVSFYNNEISEKSEIFDDQFSVERPDGSNFTLKIRSTKLEDSAMYFCASGDSSRGTQYFGPGTRLTVL.

This clonotype was recorded a few times. The chain combines TRBV5-1 with TRBJ2-3, with D possibly matching TRBD1 (6 bases). This CDR3 comprises 14 residues. Germline assignment: CDR1 SGHRS and CDR2 YFSETQ. V was pared by 3 bases and J by 8 bases, with 16 bases between. The CDR3: CASSSQGLVGTQYF. The CDR3 region has the DNA TGCGCCAGCAGCTCACAGGGTTTAGTTGGTACGCAGTATTTT.

This clonotype was recorded many times. The genes are TRBV5-6 and TRBJ2-1; D may match TRBD1 or TRBD2 (5 bases each). The CDR3 totals 14 residues. The germline V and J ends were trimmed by 4 bases and 9 bases, with 17 bases remaining between them. The germline V gene has CDR1 SGHDT and CDR2 YYEEEE. Here the CDR3 DNA reads TGTGCCAGCAGCAGGCGGACCCCTGGGGGTGAGCAGTTCTTC. This encodes CASSRRTPGGEQFF.

This clonotype has a count of ten or more. The chain employs TRBV6-2 or TRBV6-3 and TRBJ1-5; D may be TRBD1 (5 bases). The V and J ends lost 2 bases and 3 bases respectively, with 17 bases between them. CDR1 is MNHEY, CDR2 SVGEGT, per germline. This CDR3 has 17 residues. This chain's CDR3 is CASSYPPWGFDNQPQHF. The CDR3 DNA reads as TGTGCCAGCAGTTACCCTCCCTGGGGCTTCGACAATCAGCCCCAGCATTTT.

This clonotype was observed at least ten times. The chain links TRBV7-9 to TRBJ1-6; 9 positions agree with TRBD1. CDR1 and CDR2 (germline): SEHNR, FQNEAQ (reference sequence). The trim removed 5 bases at V and 9 bases at J, leaving 5 bases unmatched. This CDR3 contains 14 residues. CDR3 bases: TGTGCCAGCAGCGCAACAGGGGGCTCTTCACCCCTCCACTTT. Its protein is CASSATGGSSPLHF.

This clonotype was counted ten times or more. The V gene is TRBV7-8, the J gene TRBJ2-3; D call uncertain. CDR1 is SGHVS and CDR2 is FQNEAQ in the germline V gene. The CDR3 runs to 10 residues. Trimming shortened V by 8 bases and J by 4 bases, and 4 bases separated the two germline ends. The CDR3 loop reads CASAADTQYF. As DNA, the CDR3 is TGTGCCAGCGCGGCAGATACGCAGTATTTT.

The sample holds many counts of this clonotype. The V call is TRBV29-1, the J call TRBJ2-7, with TRBD1 identical over 9 bases. V gave up 7 bases and J gave up 2 bases; unmatched junction bases: 9. Germline V gene sequence: CDR1 SQVTM, CDR2 ANQGSEA. The CDR3 loop spans 14 amino acids. The CDR3 sequence: CSGTAGTGPYEQYF. The CDR3 region has the DNA TGCAGCGGCACAGCGGGGACAGGGCCCTACGAGCAGTACTTC.

Turning to this clonotype: A much larger clone lies one base from this, so it may be a read error. The rearrangement uses TRBV7-2 and TRBJ2-5; D gene uncertain. CDR3 length: 13 residues. The germline CDR1 and CDR2 sequences are SGHTA and FQGNSA. The CDR3 DNA follows: TGTGCCAGCAGCTTAGACCCCCAAGGGACCCAGTACTTC. Encoded protein: CASSLDPQGTQYF.